This T cell receptor beta chain was profiled in a study of cytomegalovirus exposure and HLA in healthy donors. Findings and limits, study-wide: Highly shared sequence variants in one cluster were likely a sequencing artifact. In a later analysis, specific HLA alleles were associated with 16,000 or so TCR beta sequences at a 0.05 false discovery rate.

Concerning this clone: Antigen unknown.

Germline lookup yields CDR1 SGHKS and CDR2 YYEKEE (reference sequence). The CDR3 spans 14 residues. The junction had 5 bases not matched to a gene; V was cut back by 3 bases and J by 5 bases. Researchers ran the PCR with 60 Vbeta and 13 Jbeta primers. Here immunoSEQ multiplex PCR was the method, and the copy in TCRdb shows in-frame clones only, minus some. The sample yields about 160,000 clones, roughly four fifths seen once. The V call is TRBV5-5, the J call TRBJ1-5; 7 bases agree with TRBD1. The receptor's source is a man aged 45-65 years in good health and CMV-seropositive. Source material: PBMCs. CDR3: CASSWTGRDQPQHF. The CDR3, as DNA: TGTGCCAGCAGCTGGACAGGACGGGATCAGCCCCAGCATTTT.